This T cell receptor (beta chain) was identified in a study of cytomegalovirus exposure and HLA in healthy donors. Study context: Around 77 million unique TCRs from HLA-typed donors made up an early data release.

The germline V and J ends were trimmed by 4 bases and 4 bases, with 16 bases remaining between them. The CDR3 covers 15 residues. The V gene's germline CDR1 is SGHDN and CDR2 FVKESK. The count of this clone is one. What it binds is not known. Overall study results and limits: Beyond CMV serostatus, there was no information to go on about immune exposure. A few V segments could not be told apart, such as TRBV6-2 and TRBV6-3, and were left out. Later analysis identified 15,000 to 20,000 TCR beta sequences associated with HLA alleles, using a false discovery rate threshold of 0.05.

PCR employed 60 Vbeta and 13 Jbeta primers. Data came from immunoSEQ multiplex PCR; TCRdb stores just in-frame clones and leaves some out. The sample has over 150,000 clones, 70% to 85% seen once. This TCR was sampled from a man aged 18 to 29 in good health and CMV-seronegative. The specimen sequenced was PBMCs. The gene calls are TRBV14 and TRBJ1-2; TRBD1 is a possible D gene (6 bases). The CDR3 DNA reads TGTGCCAGCAGCCCCACCCCGTTGACAGGCTATGGCTACACCTTC. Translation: CASSPTPLTGYGYTF. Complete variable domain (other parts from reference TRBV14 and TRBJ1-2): EAGVTQFPSHSVIEKGQTVTLRCDPISGHDNLYWYRRVMGKEIKFLLHFVKESKQDESGMPNNRFLAERTGGTYSTLKVQPAELEDSGVYFCASSPTPLTGYGYTFGSGTRLTVV.